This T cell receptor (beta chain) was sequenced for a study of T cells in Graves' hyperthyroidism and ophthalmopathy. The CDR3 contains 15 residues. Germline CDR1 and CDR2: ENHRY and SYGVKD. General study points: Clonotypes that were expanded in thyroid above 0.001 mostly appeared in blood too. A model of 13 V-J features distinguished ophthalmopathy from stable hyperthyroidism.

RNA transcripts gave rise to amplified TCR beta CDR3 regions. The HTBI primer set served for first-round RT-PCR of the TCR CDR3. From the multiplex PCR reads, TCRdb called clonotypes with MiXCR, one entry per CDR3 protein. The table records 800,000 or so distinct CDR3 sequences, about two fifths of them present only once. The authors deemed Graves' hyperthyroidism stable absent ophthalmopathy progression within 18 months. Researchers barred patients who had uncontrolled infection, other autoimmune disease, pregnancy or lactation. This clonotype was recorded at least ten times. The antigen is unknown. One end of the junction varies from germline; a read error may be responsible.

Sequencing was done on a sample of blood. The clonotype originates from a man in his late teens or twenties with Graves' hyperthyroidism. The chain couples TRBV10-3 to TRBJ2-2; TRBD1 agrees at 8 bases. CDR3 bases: TGTGCCATCAGTGAGCCGGACAGGGTGACCGGGAAGCTGTTTTTT. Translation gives CAISEPDRVTGKLFF.